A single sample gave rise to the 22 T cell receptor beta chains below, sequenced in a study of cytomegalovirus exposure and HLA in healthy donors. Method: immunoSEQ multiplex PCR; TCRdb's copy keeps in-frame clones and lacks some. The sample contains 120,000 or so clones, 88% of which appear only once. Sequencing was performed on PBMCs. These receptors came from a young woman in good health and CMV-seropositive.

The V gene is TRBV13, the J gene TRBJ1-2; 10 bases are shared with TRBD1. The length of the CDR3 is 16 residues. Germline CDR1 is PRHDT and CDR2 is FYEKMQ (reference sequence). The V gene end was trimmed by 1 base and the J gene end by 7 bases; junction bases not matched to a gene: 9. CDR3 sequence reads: CASSLAPGQGIAGYTF. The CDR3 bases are TGTGCCAGCAGCTTAGCTCCGGGACAGGGGATTGCTGGCTACACCTTC.

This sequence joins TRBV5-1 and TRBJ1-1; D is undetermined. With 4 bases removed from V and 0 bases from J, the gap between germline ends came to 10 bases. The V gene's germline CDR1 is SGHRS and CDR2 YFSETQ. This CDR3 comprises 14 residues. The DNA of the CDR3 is TGCGCCAGCAGCCGAGACCAGGTGAACACTGAAGCTTTCTTT. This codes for CASSRDQVNTEAFF.

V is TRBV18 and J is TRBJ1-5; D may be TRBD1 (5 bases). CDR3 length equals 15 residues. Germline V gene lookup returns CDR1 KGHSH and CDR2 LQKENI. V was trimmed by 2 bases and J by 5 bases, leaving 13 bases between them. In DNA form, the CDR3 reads TGTGCCAGCTCACCATCCGCAGGGCAGGATCAGCCCCAGCATTTT. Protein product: CASSPSAGQDQPQHF.

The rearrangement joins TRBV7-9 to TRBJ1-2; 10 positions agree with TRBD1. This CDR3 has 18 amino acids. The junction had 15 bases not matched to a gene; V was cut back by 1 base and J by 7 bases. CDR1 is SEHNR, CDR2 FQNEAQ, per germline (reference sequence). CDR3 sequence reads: CASSLDLRTGGLRFGYTF. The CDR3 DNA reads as TGTGCCAGCAGCTTAGATCTCCGGACAGGGGGTTTAAGGTTTGGCTACACCTTC.

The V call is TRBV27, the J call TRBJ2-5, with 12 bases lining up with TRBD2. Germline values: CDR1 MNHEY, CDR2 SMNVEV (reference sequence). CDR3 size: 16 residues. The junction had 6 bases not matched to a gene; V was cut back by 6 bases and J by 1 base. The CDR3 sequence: CASRKGLAGSQETQYF. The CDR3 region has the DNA TGTGCCAGCAGGAAAGGACTAGCGGGATCCCAAGAGACCCAGTACTTC.

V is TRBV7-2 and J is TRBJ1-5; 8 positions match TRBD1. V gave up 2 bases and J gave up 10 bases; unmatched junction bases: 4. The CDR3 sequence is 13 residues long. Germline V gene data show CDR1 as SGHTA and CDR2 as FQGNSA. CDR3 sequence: CASSLRRGLPQHF. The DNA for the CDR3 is TGTGCCAGCAGCTTACGCAGGGGGCTTCCCCAGCATTTT.

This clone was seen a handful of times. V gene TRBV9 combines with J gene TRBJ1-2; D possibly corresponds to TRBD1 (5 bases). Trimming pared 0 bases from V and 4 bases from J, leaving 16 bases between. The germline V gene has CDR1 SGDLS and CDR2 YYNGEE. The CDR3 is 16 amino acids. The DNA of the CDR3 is TGTGCCAGCAGCGTAGGGAAGTGGGGCAGGAGCTATGGCTACACCTTC. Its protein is CASSVGKWGRSYGYTF.

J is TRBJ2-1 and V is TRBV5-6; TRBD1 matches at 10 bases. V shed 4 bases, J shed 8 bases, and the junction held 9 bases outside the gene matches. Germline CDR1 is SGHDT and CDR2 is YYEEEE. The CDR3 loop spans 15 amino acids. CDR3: CASSPTGGLDYEQFF. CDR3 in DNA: TGTGCCAGCAGCCCGACAGGGGGCCTTGACTATGAGCAGTTCTTC.

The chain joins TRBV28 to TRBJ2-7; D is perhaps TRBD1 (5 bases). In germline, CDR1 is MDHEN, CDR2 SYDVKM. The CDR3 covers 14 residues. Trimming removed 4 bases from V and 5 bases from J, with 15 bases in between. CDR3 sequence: CASSSAGIANEQYF. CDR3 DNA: TGTGCCAGCAGTTCGGCAGGGATCGCCAACGAGCAGTACTTC.

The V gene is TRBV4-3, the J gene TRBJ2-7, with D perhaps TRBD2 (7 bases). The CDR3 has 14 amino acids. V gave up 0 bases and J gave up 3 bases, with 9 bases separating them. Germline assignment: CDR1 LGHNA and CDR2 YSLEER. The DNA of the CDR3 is TGCGCCAGCAGCCAAGATAGGGGGGGCTACGAGCAGTACTTC. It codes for CASSQDRGGYEQYF.

In DNA form, the CDR3 reads TGTGCCAGCAGCTTAGAAGGGACAGGGGGCTACGAGCAGTACTTC. Protein product: CASSLEGTGGYEQYF. V and J are TRBV11-2 and TRBJ2-7; 11 bases match TRBD1. Germline V gene sequence: CDR1 SGHAT, CDR2 FQNNGV. The CDR3 sequence is 15 residues long. V lost 0 bases, J lost 3 bases, and 1 base stayed unmatched.

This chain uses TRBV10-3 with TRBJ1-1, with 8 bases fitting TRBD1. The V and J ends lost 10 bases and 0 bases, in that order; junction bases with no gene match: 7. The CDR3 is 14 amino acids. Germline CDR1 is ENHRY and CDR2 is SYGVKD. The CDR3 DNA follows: TGTGCCACGACAGGGGCCCACATGAACACTGAAGCTTTCTTT. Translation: CATTGAHMNTEAFF.

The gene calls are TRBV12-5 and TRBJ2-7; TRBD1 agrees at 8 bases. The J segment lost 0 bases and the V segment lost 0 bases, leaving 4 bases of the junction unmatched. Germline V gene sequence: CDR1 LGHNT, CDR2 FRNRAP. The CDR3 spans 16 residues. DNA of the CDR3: TGTGCTAGTGGTTTGGTAGTACAGGGGGTCTCCTACGAGCAGTACTTC. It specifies CASGLVVQGVSYEQYF.

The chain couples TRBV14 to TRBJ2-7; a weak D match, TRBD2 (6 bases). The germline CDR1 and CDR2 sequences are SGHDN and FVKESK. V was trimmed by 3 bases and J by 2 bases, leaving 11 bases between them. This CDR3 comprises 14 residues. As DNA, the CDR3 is TGTGCCAGCAGCCATCCTAGCGAAACCTACGAGCAGTACTTC. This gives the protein CASSHPSETYEQYF.

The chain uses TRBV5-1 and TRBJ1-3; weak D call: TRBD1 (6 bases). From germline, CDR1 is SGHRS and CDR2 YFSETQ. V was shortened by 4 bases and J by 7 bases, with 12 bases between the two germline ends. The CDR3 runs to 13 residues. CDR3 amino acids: CASSRTVGNTIYF. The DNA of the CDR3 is TGCGCCAGCAGCCGGACAGTAGGGAACACCATATATTTT.

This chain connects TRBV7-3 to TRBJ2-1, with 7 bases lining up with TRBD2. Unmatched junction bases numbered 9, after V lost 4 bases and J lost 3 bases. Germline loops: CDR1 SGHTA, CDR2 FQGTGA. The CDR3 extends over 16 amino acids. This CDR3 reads CASSSSGRASYNEQFF. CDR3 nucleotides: TGTGCCAGCAGCTCCAGTGGGAGGGCCAGCTACAATGAGCAGTTCTTC.

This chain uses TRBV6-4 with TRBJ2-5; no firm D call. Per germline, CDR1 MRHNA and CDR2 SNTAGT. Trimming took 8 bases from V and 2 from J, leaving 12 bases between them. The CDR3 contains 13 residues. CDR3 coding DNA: TGTGCCAGCCCTCCTCGAGTACAAGAGACCCAGTACTTC. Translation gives CASPPRVQETQYF.

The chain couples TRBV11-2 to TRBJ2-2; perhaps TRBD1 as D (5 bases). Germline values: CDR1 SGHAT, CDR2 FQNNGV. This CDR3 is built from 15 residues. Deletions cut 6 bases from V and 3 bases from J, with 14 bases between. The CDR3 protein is CASRQIKGDTGELFF. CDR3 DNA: TGTGCCAGCAGGCAAATAAAAGGGGACACCGGGGAGCTGTTTTTT.

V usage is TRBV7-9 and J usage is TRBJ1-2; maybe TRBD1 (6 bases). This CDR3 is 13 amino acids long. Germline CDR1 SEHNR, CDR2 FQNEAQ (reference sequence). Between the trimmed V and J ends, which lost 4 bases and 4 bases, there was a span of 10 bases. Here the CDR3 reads CASSSGVAYGYTF. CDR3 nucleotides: TGTGCCAGCAGCTCAGGGGTGGCCTATGGCTACACCTTC.

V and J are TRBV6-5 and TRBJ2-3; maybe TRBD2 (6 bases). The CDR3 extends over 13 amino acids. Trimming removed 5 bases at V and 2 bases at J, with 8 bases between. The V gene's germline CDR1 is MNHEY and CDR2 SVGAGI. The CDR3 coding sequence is TGTGCCAGCAGTCGGGGGACCACAGATACGCAGTATTTT. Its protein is CASSRGTTDTQYF.

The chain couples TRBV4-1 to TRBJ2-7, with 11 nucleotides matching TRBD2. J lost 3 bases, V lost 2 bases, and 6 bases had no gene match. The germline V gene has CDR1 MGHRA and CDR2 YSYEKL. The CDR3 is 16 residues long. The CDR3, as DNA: TGCGCCAGCAGCCAACTACTAGCGGGAGTTGGCTACGAGCAGTACTTC. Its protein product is CASSQLLAGVGYEQYF.

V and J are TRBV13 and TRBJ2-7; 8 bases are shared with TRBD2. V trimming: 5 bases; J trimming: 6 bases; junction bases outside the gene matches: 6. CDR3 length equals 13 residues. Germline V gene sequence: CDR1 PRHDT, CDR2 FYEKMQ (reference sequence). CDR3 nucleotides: TGTGCCAGCAGCCCCCCGACTAGCGCCGAGCAGTACTTC. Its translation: CASSPPTSAEQYF.